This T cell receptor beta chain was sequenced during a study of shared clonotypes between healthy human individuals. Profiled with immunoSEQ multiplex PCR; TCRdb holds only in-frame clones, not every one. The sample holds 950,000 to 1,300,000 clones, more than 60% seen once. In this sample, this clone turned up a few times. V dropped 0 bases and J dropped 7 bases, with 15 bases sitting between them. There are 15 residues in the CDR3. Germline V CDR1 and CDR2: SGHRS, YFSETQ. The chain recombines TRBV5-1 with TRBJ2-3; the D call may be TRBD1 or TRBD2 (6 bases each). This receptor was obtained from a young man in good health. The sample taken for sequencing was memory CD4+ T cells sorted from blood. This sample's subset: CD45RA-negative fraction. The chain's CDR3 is CASSLEPGAQNTQYF. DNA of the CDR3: TGCGCCAGCAGCTTGGAGCCGGGGGCCCAAAATACGCAGTATTTT.